This T cell receptor beta chain derives from a study of T cells in pancreatic ductal adenocarcinoma. Profiling relied on immunoSEQ multiplex PCR, and the TCRdb table lists in-frame clones only, not all of them. The sample contains roughly 100,000 clones, roughly 95% of which appear only once. Germline V lookup: CDR1 MGHRA, CDR2 YSYEKL. Trimming cost V 4 bases and J 0 bases, with 9 bases left between them. This CDR3 is built from 14 residues. Selected pancreatic ductal adenocarcinoma patients had undergone surgery without neoadjuvant therapy. The chain joins TRBV4-1 to TRBJ1-1; D remains ambiguous. The receptor was isolated from a human donor with pancreatic ductal adenocarcinoma. Material for sequencing was PBMCs. The CDR3 DNA sequence: TGCGCCAGCAGCCGTTCACCGGTGAACACTGAAGCTTTCTTT. Protein: CASSRSPVNTEAFF.